The 15 T cell receptor beta chains listed next were all sequenced from one sample in a study of shared clonotypes between healthy human individuals (dated by TCRdb to 2018 to 2020). The library was generated by the immunoSEQ multiplex PCR assay. This immuneACCESS table, as held by TCRdb, lists in-frame sequences with V and J called but not all clones. Of the missing ones, under half trace to an unresolved V gene in checked studies; the others have no known cause. The sample includes approximately 1.9 million clones, with roughly 95% observed a single time. The top ten hold over 1.5% of the sample. For the CD8 naive samples, CD45RO-negative cells were positively selected for CCR7, yielding a CD45RA+CCR7+ population from which TemRA cells were excluded. The specimen sequenced was naive CD8+ T cells from PBMCs. The meaning of the sample's cell subset or site label: CD45RA+CCR7+. All receptors come from a young man in good health. Some clones in this sample may be carry-over from other donors' samples.

The gene calls are TRBV9 and TRBJ2-2; D possibly uses TRBD1 or TRBD2 (5 bases each). The CDR3 is 14 residues long. V dropped 6 bases and J dropped 1 base, with 10 bases sitting between them. Germline V gives CDR1 SGDLS, CDR2 YYNGEE. The chain's CDR3 is CASNDGGNTGELFF. In DNA form, the CDR3 reads TGTGCCAGCAATGATGGGGGGAACACCGGGGAGCTGTTTTTT. Supplemented by reference TRBV9 and TRBJ2-2, the full variable domain reads DSGVTQTPKHLITATGQRVTLRCSPRSGDLSVYWYQQSLDQGLQFLIQYYNGEERAKGNILERFSAQQFPDLHSELNLSSLELGDSALYFCASNDGGNTGELFFGEGSRLTVL.

This clone appeared once. Other DNA sequences in this sample translate to the same CDR3. The V gene is TRBV7-9, the J gene TRBJ2-3, with D uncertain. V was shortened by 4 bases and J by 3 bases, with 2 bases between the two germline ends. The CDR3 has 11 amino acids. The V gene's germline CDR1 is SEHNR and CDR2 FQNEAQ (reference sequence). The CDR3, as DNA: TGTGCCAGCAGCTCAACAGATACGCAGTATTTT. Protein: CASSSTDTQYF.

The CDR3 sequence is CATLGLAEYSNTGELFF. The CDR3 DNA reads TGTGCCACCCTGGGACTAGCGGAGTACTCGAACACCGGGGAGCTGTTTTTT. The chain recombines TRBV27 with TRBJ2-2, with TRBD2 identical over 11 bases. The germline V gene has CDR1 MNHEY and CDR2 SMNVEV (reference sequence). V gave up 10 bases and J gave up 0 bases; unmatched junction bases: 10. The CDR3 is 17 residues long.

The rearrangement uses TRBV2 and TRBJ1-2; D is possibly TRBD1 (5 bases). Trimming removed 6 bases at V and 6 bases at J, with 17 bases between. This CDR3 has 14 residues. In germline, CDR1 is SNHLY, CDR2 FYNNEI. The CDR3 reads CASSDWTSNHGYTF. The CDR3 DNA reads TGTGCCAGCAGCGATTGGACATCAAACCATGGCTACACCTTC.

The V call is TRBV29-1, the J call TRBJ1-3; a weak D match, TRBD1 (5 bases). The length of the CDR3 is 14 residues. Per germline, CDR1 SQVTM and CDR2 ANQGSEA. With 2 bases removed from V and 2 bases from J, the gap between germline ends came to 10 bases. The CDR3 spells CSVEPRDPGNTIYF. In DNA, the CDR3 is TGCAGCGTTGAACCAAGGGACCCTGGAAACACCATATATTTT.

J is TRBJ1-5 and V is TRBV5-1; no clear D gene. Looked up from germline, CDR1 is SGHRS and CDR2 is YFSETQ. This CDR3 has 14 residues. V dropped 0 bases and J dropped 6 bases, with 10 bases sitting between them. The CDR3 is CASSLASGIQPQHF. The CDR3 bases are TGCGCCAGCAGCTTGGCCTCGGGGATTCAGCCCCAGCATTTT.

The V and J genes are TRBV7-9 and TRBJ2-7; 8 positions match TRBD2. This CDR3 is 15 amino acids long. Germline V gene sequence: CDR1 SEHNR, CDR2 FQNEAQ (reference sequence). V shed 5 bases, J shed 7 bases, and the junction held 13 bases outside the gene matches. DNA of the CDR3: TGTGCCAGCAGCCAAAACACGGGAGGGCTGGAAGAGCAGTACTTC. Amino acid sequence: CASSQNTGGLEEQYF. The entire variable domain, with the rest obtained from reference TRBV7-9 and TRBJ2-7, is as follows: DTGVSQNPRHKITKRGQNVTFRCDPISEHNRLYWYRQTLGQGPEFLTYFQNEAQLEKSRLLSDRFSAERPKGSFSTLEIQRTEQGDSAMYLCASSQNTGGLEEQYFGPGTRLTVT.

This chain joins TRBV9 and TRBJ1-2; D is undetermined. V lost 4 bases to trimming and J lost 4 bases, with 23 bases between them. This CDR3 contains 17 residues. Germline V gene lookup returns CDR1 SGDLS and CDR2 YYNGEE. The CDR3, as DNA: TGTGCCAGCAGCTCAAGGAAGGACCCCCGGTCGGGCTATGGCTACACCTTC. Its translation: CASSSRKDPRSGYGYTF.

The chain recombines TRBV11-2 with TRBJ2-7, with TRBD1 identical over 8 bases. Germline values: CDR1 SGHAT, CDR2 FQNNGV. The CDR3 is 15 residues long. The V gene end was trimmed by 5 bases and the J gene end by 1 base; junction bases not matched to a gene: 7. The chain's CDR3 is CASSLRTGKSYEQYF. CDR3 DNA sequence: TGTGCCAGCAGCCTCCGGACAGGGAAGTCCTACGAGCAGTACTTC.

The chain has TRBV6-1 and TRBJ2-7; tentatively, D is TRBD1 (5 bases). CDR1 is MNHNS, CDR2 SASEGT, per germline. V shed 4 bases and J shed 0 bases, with 16 bases lying between them. This CDR3 has 16 amino acids. The CDR3 sequence: CASSGGRWPTSYEQYF. The DNA of the CDR3 is TGTGCCAGCAGTGGGGGCCGGTGGCCTACCTCCTACGAGCAGTACTTC.

The chain uses TRBV18 and TRBJ1-4; 7 nucleotides line up with TRBD1. The length of the CDR3 is 12 residues. Germline V lookup: CDR1 KGHSH, CDR2 LQKENI. Germline trimming cut 6 bases from V and 6 bases from J; bases unmatched to any gene: 1. This chain's CDR3 is CASSGTDEKLFF. CDR3 nucleotide sequence: TGTGCCAGCTCCGGGACAGATGAAAAACTGTTTTTT.

V and J are TRBV5-1 and TRBJ1-1; 9 bases fit TRBD1. With V trimmed by 7 bases and J by 0 bases, 1 base remained unmatched. Germline CDR1 SGHRS, CDR2 YFSETQ. The length of the CDR3 is 13 residues. CDR3 sequence (DNA): TGCGCCAGCCGGGACAGGGTGAACACTGAAGCTTTCTTT. Protein: CASRDRVNTEAFF.

This chain uses TRBV6-5 with TRBJ1-1; no reliable D call. Germline V gene data show CDR1 as MNHEY and CDR2 as SVGAGI. This CDR3 is built from 14 residues. V lost 4 bases and J lost 4, with 13 bases in between. Here the CDR3 reads CASSSGQRATEAFF. The DNA of the CDR3 is TGTGCCAGCAGTTCGGGCCAAAGAGCCACTGAAGCTTTCTTT.

The CDR3 DNA follows: TGTGCCAGCAGACAGTCCTCAACTAATGAAAAACTGTTTTTT. Its translation is CASRQSSTNEKLFF. The chain uses TRBV4-2 and TRBJ1-4; D is ambiguous. The CDR3 runs to 14 residues. V dropped 6 bases and J dropped 0 bases, with 8 bases sitting between them. The V gene's germline CDR1 is LGHNA and CDR2 YNFKEQ.

Turning to this clone: The same CDR3 arises from other DNA sequences in this sample as well. V is TRBV9 and J is TRBJ2-7, with no clear D. Germline V gene sequence: CDR1 SGDLS, CDR2 YYNGEE. The CDR3 length is 14 residues. V was shortened by 2 bases and J by 0 bases, with 9 bases between the two germline ends. The CDR3 DNA follows: TGTGCCAGCAGCGTGGGCCAAAGCTCCTACGAGCAGTACTTC. It is translated as CASSVGQSSYEQYF.